The T cell receptor beta chain described here comes from a study of blood T cells in healthy people across ages. Findings of the study overall: TCR beta diversity correlated strongly with naive T cell percentage. Long-lived and aged donors differed, with more naive CD4+ cells and higher diversity in the long-lived.

Next came a second PCR, run for about 7 to 12 cycles, which used a sample-barcoded 5' primer along with a J-beta primer mix. In TCRdb, the 5' RACE reads were re-called with MiXCR into one record per CDR3 protein. The repertoire includes some 1.7 million distinct CDR3 sequences, about 28% of them detected once, and 7.7% sits in the top ten. This clonotype was seen at least ten times. Its cognate antigen is unknown. The CDR3 is made up of 15 amino acids. Germline CDR1 MNHEY, CDR2 SMNVEV (reference sequence). The trim removed 6 bases at V and 6 bases at J, leaving 8 bases unmatched. Each sample provided at least 5.5 micrograms of extracted total RNA.

The rearrangement joins TRBV27 to TRBJ2-3, with 11 bases that match TRBD2. The sequence derives from a woman younger than 45 in good health. The specimen sequenced was blood. CDR3 DNA: TGTGCCAGCAGCTTAGCGGGGGGGGCCGGTGATACGCAGTATTTT. Translated: CASSLAGGAGDTQYF.